This T cell receptor beta chain was sequenced in a study of blood T cell repertoires in COVID-19. Study context: COVID-19 samples, acute and convalescent, were from the United States, Italy and Spain. PBMCs, B-cell-depleted T cells, or T cells were the source of the cDNA or gDNA that made up the material.

In the original processing: Estimation of nucleated cell counts was performed using reference gene primer amplification. Only in-frame clones appear in the TCRdb table, and some are missing; sequencing was by immunoSEQ multiplex PCR. V, J and clone size are those of that table, while D and trimming were read from the DNA. The sample holds around 200,000 clones; about four fifths are singletons and the top ten take about 4.5%. The germline V gene encodes CDR1 LNHNV and CDR2 YYDKDF (reference sequence). This CDR3 is 15 amino acids long. V was shortened by 0 bases and J by 8 bases, with 14 bases between the two germline ends.

The sequence derives from a man in his fifties or sixties with active or convalescent COVID-19. Sequenced material: peripheral blood. The chain links TRBV15 to TRBJ1-3; the D gene is possibly TRBD1 (5 bases). CDR3 loop: CATSRDHTLQDTIYF. The CDR3, as DNA: TGTGCCACCAGCAGAGATCACACCCTACAGGACACCATATATTTT. The full variable domain, with the rest looked up from reference TRBV15 and TRBJ1-3, is DAMVIQNPRYQVTQFGKPVTLSCSQTLNHNVMYWYQQKSSQAPKLLFHYYDKDFNNEADTPDNFQSRRPNTSFCFLDIRSPGLGDTAMYLCATSRDHTLQDTIYFGEGSWLTVV.